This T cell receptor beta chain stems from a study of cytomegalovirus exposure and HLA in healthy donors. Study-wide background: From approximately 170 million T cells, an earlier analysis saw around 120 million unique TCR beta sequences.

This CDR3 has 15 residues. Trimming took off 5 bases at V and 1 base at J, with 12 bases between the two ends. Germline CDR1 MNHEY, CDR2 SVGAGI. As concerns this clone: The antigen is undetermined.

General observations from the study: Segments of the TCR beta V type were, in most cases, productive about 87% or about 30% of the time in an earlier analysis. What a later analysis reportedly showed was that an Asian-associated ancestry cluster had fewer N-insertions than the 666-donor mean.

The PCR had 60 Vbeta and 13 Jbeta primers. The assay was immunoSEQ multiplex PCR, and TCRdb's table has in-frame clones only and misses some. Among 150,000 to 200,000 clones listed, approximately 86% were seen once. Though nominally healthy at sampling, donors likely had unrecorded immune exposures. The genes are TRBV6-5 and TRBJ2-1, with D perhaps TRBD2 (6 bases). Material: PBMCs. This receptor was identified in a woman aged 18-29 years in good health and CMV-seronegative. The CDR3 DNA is TGTGCCAGCAGTCTACGGAGGGTGTCCTACAATGAGCAGTTCTTC. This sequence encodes CASSLRRVSYNEQFF.